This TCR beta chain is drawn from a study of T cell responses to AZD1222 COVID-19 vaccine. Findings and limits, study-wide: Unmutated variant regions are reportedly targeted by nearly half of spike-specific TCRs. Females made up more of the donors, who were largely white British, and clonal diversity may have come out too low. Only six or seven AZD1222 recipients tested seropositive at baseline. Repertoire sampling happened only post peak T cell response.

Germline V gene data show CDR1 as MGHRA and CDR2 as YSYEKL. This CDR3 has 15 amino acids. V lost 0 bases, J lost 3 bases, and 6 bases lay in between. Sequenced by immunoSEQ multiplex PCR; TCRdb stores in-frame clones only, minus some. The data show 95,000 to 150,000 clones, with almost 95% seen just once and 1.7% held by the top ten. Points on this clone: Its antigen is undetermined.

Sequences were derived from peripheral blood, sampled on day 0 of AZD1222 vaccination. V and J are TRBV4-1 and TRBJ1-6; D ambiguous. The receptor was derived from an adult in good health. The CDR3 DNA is TGCGCCAGCAGCCAAGAAGGGTACTATAATTCACCCCTCCACTTT. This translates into CASSQEGYYNSPLHF.